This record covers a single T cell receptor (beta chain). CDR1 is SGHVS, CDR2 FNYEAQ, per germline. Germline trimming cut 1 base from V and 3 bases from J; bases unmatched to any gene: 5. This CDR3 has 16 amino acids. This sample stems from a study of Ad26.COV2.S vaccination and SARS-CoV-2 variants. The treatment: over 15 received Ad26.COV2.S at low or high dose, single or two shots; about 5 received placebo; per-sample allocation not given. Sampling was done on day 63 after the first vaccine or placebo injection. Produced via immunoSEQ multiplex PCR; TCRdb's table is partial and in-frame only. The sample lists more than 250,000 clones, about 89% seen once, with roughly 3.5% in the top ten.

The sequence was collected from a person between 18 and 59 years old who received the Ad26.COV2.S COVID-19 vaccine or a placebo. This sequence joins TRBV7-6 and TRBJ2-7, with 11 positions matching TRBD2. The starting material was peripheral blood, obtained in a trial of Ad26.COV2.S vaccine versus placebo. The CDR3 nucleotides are TGTGCCAGCAGCTTAGGAACTAGCGGGAGCTACTACGAGCAGTACTTC. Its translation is CASSLGTSGSYYEQYF.